This T cell receptor beta chain derives from a study of cytomegalovirus exposure and HLA in healthy donors. 13 Jbeta primers and 60 Vbeta primers were used for the PCR. Assay used: immunoSEQ multiplex PCR; TCRdb lists only in-frame clones, some missing. The table records more than 95,000 clones, 65% to 75% of them present only once. This clonotype was obtained from a woman aged 45-65 years in good health and CMV-seropositive. The sequencing sample was made of PBMCs.

CDR3 nucleotides: TGTGCCAGCAGCGCCGGCACAGCGGGGGGACAAGAGACCCAGTACTTC. It codes for CASSAGTAGGQETQYF. The chain is built from TRBV9 and TRBJ2-5, with TRBD2 matching over 9 bases. There are 16 residues in the CDR3. With V trimmed by 3 bases and J by 2 bases, 8 bases remained unmatched. Looked up from germline, CDR1 is SGDLS and CDR2 is YYNGEE.